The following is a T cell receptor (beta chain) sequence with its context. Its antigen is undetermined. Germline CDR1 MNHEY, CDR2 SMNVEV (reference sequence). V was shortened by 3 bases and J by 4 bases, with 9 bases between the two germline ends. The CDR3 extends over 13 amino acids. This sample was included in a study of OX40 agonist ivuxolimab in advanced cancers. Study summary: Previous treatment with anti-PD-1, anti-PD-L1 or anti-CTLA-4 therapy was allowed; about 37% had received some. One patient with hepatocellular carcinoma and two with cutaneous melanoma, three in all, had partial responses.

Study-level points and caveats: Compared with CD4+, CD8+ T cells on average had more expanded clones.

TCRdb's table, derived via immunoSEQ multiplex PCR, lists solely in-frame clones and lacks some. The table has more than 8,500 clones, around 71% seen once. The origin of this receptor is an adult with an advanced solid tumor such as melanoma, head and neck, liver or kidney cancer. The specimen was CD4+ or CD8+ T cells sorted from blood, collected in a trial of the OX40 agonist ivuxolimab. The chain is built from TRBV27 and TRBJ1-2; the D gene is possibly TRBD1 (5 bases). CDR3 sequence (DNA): TGTGCCAGCAGTTTTGGGGGGTCCTATGGCTACACCTTC. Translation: CASSFGGSYGYTF.